This T cell receptor (beta chain) was sequenced for a study of control samples from healthy donors and cancer patients. The V gene's germline CDR1 is LNHNV and CDR2 YYDKDF (reference sequence). V was trimmed by 1 base and J by 6 bases, leaving 10 bases between them. The CDR3 has 14 residues. This clone was counted a single time. This table comes from immunoSEQ multiplex PCR, and its TCRdb copy is limited to in-frame clones, with some not included. This sample has over 85,000 clones, with roughly 89% found just once. The chain couples TRBV15 to TRBJ1-5; D possibly corresponds to TRBD1 (6 bases). Sequences were obtained from PBMCs. This TCR was sampled from a woman in her forties or fifties with colorectal cancer. DNA of the CDR3: TGTGCCACCAGCAGAGCAGGGGACGGTCAGCCCCAGCATTTT. Protein product: CATSRAGDGQPQHF.